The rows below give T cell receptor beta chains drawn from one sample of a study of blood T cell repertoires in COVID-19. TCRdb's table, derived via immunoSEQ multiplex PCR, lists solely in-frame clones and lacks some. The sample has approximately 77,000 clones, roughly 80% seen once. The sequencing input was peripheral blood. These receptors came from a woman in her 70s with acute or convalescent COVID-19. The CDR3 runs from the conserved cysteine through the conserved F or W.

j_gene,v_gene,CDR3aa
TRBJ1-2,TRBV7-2,CASSYRDRFNYGYTF
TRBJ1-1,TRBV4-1,CASSRGQGTEAFF
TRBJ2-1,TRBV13,CASSLGQAQQFF
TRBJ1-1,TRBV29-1,CSVGQGWDTEAFF
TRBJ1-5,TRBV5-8,CASSLGTDSNQPQHF
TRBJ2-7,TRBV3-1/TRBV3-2,CASSQAGLAGGVASEQYF
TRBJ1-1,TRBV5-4,CASSFSGQMNTEAFF
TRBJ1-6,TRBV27,CASSIQSSYNSPLHF
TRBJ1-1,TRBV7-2,CASSTRTGAGTEAFF
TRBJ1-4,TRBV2,CASILTETNEKLFF
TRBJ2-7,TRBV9,CASSVTTSGEQYF
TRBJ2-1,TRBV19,CASSGGGENNEQFF
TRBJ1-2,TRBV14,CASSPQDSPDGYTF
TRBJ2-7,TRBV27,CASSAWDRPYEQYF
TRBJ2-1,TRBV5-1,CASSLEGTGRQGVNEQFF
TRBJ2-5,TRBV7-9,CASRLVGVNQTQYF
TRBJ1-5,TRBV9,CASSTGGGLKPQHF
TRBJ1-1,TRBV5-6,CASSLGDSHTEAFF
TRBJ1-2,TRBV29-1,CSVDSGGDYGYTF
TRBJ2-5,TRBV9,CASSPRGGVQETQYF
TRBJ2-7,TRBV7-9,CASSLGRAFPYEQYF
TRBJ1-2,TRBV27,CASSLSSGGGYGYTF
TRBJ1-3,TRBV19,CASSIGTVSGNTIYF
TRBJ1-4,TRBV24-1,CATSDVPGQGSHEKLFF